The 30 T cell receptor beta chains in this list originate from one sample, sequenced in a study of T-cell reconstitution after alpha-beta-depleted transplantation in children. Unique molecular identifiers were incorporated when the TCRbeta library was constructed. TCRdb fed the PCR reads into MiXCR, producing one record per CDR3 protein. The sample carries some 200,000 distinct CDR3 sequences, about 7% recorded once. The source was PBMCs, collected before TCRalphabeta/CD19-depleted stem cell transplant. Source of these receptors: a boy younger than 10 with acute lymphoblastic leukemia, due to receive a stem cell transplant.

This clonotype has ten or more counts. The V gene is TRBV7-2, the J gene TRBJ2-1, with D unclear. CDR1 SGHTA and CDR2 FQGNSA come from the germline V gene. V lost 0 bases to trimming and J lost 7 bases, with 4 bases between them. The CDR3 runs to 12 residues. CDR3: CASSLAWNEQFF. The CDR3 coding sequence is TGTGCCAGCAGCTTAGCGTGGAATGAGCAGTTCTTC.

This clonotype was counted ten times or more. The chain is built from TRBV7-2 and TRBJ2-7; D gene uncertain. Germline V gene sequence: CDR1 SGHTA, CDR2 FQGNSA. The CDR3 contains 14 residues. V was clipped by 3 bases and J by 3 bases, with 12 bases between them. The CDR3 coding sequence is TGTGCCAGCAGCTTTACAGACGACAACTACGAGCAGTACTTC. It is translated as CASSFTDDNYEQYF.

This clonotype was detected ten times or more. Here the CDR3 DNA reads TGCAGTGCTAGAGGGTCCAGGGCCACAGATACGCAGTATTTT. Translated, it gives CSARGSRATDTQYF. This rearrangement joins TRBV20-1 to TRBJ2-3; weak D call: TRBD1 (5 bases). The CDR3 is 14 amino acids. V was pared by 1 base and J by 2 bases, with 10 bases between. CDR1 is DFQATT, CDR2 SNEGSKA, per germline (reference sequence).

There are many counts of this clonotype. The gene calls are TRBV27 and TRBJ1-6; 10 nucleotides line up with TRBD1. The germline CDR1 and CDR2 sequences are MNHEY and SMNVEV (reference sequence). The CDR3 sequence is 15 residues long. Trimming at V came to 3 bases and at J to 10 bases, leaving 6 bases not matched to a gene. The CDR3, as DNA: TGTGCCAGCAGTTTTTCCGGGACAGGGGCCTCACCCCTCCACTTT. Its translation is CASSFSGTGASPLHF.

The rearrangement joins TRBV20-1 to TRBJ1-5; a weak D match, TRBD1 (6 bases). CDR3 size: 15 residues. V lost 5 bases and J lost 0, with 14 bases in between. CDR1 is DFQATT, CDR2 SNEGSKA, per germline (reference sequence). The CDR3 DNA reads TGCAGTGCTGAATTGGGGGGCTATAGCAATCAGCCCCAGCATTTT. As protein: CSAELGGYSNQPQHF.

This clonotype was seen ten or more times. The chain carries TRBV28 and TRBJ2-7; tentative D call: TRBD2 (6 bases). Deletions cut 5 bases from V and 7 bases from J, with 15 bases between. Germline V lookup: CDR1 MDHEN, CDR2 SYDVKM. The CDR3 totals 13 residues. The CDR3 sequence: CASSQRLEREQYF. The CDR3 bases are TGTGCCAGCAGTCAGAGACTAGAGCGGGAGCAGTACTTC.

This clonotype was counted ten times or more. The chain carries TRBV11-3 and TRBJ2-4; 8 nucleotides match TRBD1. The germline V gene has CDR1 SGHNT and CDR2 YENEEA. This CDR3 has 16 residues. The V and J ends lost 4 bases and 3 bases, in that order; junction bases with no gene match: 8. CDR3 DNA: TGTGCCAGCAGCTCCAGGACAGGGTTTAACAAAAACATTCAGTACTTC. This sequence encodes CASSSRTGFNKNIQYF.

This clonotype was seen a handful of times. The genes are TRBV28 and TRBJ2-5; 7 nucleotides match TRBD1. The CDR3 is 12 residues long. J gave up 2 bases and V 10 bases, and 4 bases lay outside the gene matches. The V gene's germline CDR1 is MDHEN and CDR2 SYDVKM. As DNA, the CDR3 is TGTGCCACCGCAGGGGGACAAGAGACCCAGTACTTC. Its translation: CATAGGQETQYF. Full variable domain (missing parts from reference TRBV28 and TRBJ2-5): DVKVTQSSRYLVKRTGEKVFLECVQDMDHENMFWYRQDPGLGLRLIYFSYDVKMKEKGDIPEGYSVSREKKERFSLILESASTNQTSMYLCATAGGQETQYFGPGTRLLVL.

Only one count was recorded for this clonotype. This sequence joins TRBV29-1 and TRBJ1-3; 7 bases fit TRBD1. V was pared by 5 bases and J by 0 bases, with 4 bases of the junction left unmatched. CDR1 is SQVTM and CDR2 is ANQGSEA in the germline V gene. The length of the CDR3 is 14 residues. The CDR3 coding sequence is TGCAGCGTTTTGGGACAGCTCTCTGGAAACACCATATATTTT. Its translation is CSVLGQLSGNTIYF.

This clonotype was observed at least ten times. V gene TRBV29-1 combines with J gene TRBJ2-5, with 8 bases that match TRBD2. Trimming at V came to 1 base and at J to 7 bases, leaving 17 bases not matched to a gene. Germline CDR1 is SQVTM and CDR2 is ANQGSEA. There are 17 residues in the CDR3. The CDR3 DNA reads as TGCAGCGTTGAAGGGGGGGGATACGGGAGGGCCTCGGGGACCCAGTACTTC. Translation gives CSVEGGGYGRASGTQYF. Full variable domain (rest looked up from reference TRBV29-1 and TRBJ2-5): SAVISQKPSRDICQRGTSLTIQCQVDSQVTMMFWYRQQPGQSLTLIATANQGSEATYESGFVIDKFPISRPNLTFSTLTVSNMSPEDSSIYLCSVEGGGYGRASGTQYFGPGTRLLVL.

In its sample, this clonotype was seen many times. J is TRBJ1-2 and V is TRBV20-1; D is perhaps TRBD1 (5 bases). V was clipped by 3 bases and J by 4 bases, with 21 bases between them. The CDR3 runs 16 residues. Germline CDR1 is DFQATT and CDR2 is SNEGSKA (reference sequence). The CDR3 DNA reads TGCAGTGCTAGGCTACCGACAGCCCAGGGAGGCTATGGCTACACCTTC. Residues: CSARLPTAQGGYGYTF.

Ten or more counts support this clonotype. This sequence joins TRBV20-1 and TRBJ1-1; D is unclear. The V gene lost 2 bases and the J gene lost 2 bases, with 3 bases spanning the gap. The CDR3 is made up of 11 amino acids. Germline CDR1 and CDR2: DFQATT and SNEGSKA (reference sequence). The DNA for the CDR3 is TGCAGTGCTAGAAAAAACACTGAAGCTTTCTTT. This codes for CSARKNTEAFF.

On this clonotype: A much larger clone sits a single nucleotide away, making a read error possible. The chain has TRBV4-2 and TRBJ2-7; D may be TRBD1 (5 bases). The V gene lost 1 base and the J gene lost 2 bases, with 6 bases spanning the gap. Looked up from germline, CDR1 is LGHNA and CDR2 is YNFKEQ. CDR3 length: 13 amino acids. CDR3: CASSQGQTYEQYF. The CDR3 DNA reads as TGTGCCAGCAGCCAAGGACAGACCTACGAGCAGTACTTC.

The chain has TRBV20-1 and TRBJ1-2; 8 positions match TRBD1. The CDR3 covers 15 residues. J gave up 2 bases and V 6 bases, and 11 bases lay outside the gene matches. Per the germline V gene, CDR1 is DFQATT and CDR2 is SNEGSKA (reference sequence). CDR3 nucleotides: TGCAGTGCCAGTAAATCCGGGACAGGAAACTATGGCTACACCTTC. It translates to CSASKSGTGNYGYTF.

Many counts were recorded for this clonotype. The chain combines TRBV12-3 or TRBV12-4 with TRBJ2-5; possible D gene TRBD2, 6 bases. The V and J ends lost 3 bases and 9 bases respectively, with 8 bases between them. The CDR3 is 11 residues long. CDR3 nucleotide sequence: TGTGCCAGCAGTTTGACTAGATCCCAGTACTTC. It encodes CASSLTRSQYF.

The V and J genes are TRBV20-1 and TRBJ1-4; D remains ambiguous. This CDR3 is 13 amino acids long. CDR1 and CDR2 from the germline V gene are DFQATT and SNEGSKA (reference sequence). The V end was cut by 3 bases, the J end by 4 bases, with 9 bases between. CDR3 region: CSASPGYNEKLFF. CDR3 in DNA: TGCAGTGCTAGCCCCGGATATAATGAAAAACTGTTTTTT.

This clonotype has at least ten counts. The chain combines TRBV20-1 with TRBJ2-5; TRBD1 agrees at 7 bases. In germline, CDR1 is DFQATT, CDR2 SNEGSKA (reference sequence). V lost 2 bases, J lost 4 bases, and 4 bases stayed unmatched. CDR3 size: 13 residues. The CDR3 nucleotides are TGCAGTGCTAGATCCAACAGGGGAGAGACCCAGTACTTC. Its translation: CSARSNRGETQYF.

V is TRBV11-2 and J is TRBJ2-5; TRBD1 matches at 7 bases. The CDR3 covers 15 residues. Germline values: CDR1 SGHAT, CDR2 FQNNGV. V shed 0 bases and J 4 bases; nucleotides not matched to a gene: 5. The CDR3 protein is CASSLDPWTGETQYF. As DNA, the CDR3 is TGTGCCAGCAGCTTAGATCCCTGGACAGGAGAGACCCAGTACTTC.

This clonotype was observed at least ten times. The CDR3 coding sequence is TGCAGCGTTGATGCGGGGGGGCCGTCAGATACGCAGTATTTT. Translated: CSVDAGGPSDTQYF. The chain is built from TRBV29-1 and TRBJ2-3, with 9 bases fitting TRBD2. Germline V gene lookup returns CDR1 SQVTM and CDR2 ANQGSEA. The junction had 5 bases not matched to a gene; V was cut back by 3 bases and J by 4 bases. The length of the CDR3 is 14 residues.

This clonotype was recorded many times. The chain joins TRBV28 to TRBJ2-7; the D is unclear. The CDR3 sequence is 14 residues long. Per germline, CDR1 MDHEN and CDR2 SYDVKM. Between the trimmed V and J ends, which lost 6 bases and 4 bases, there was a span of 16 bases. In nucleotides, the CDR3 is TGTGCCAGCAGCCTCGGTGGCGCAGAATACGAGCAGTACTTC. This translates into CASSLGGAEYEQYF.

V is TRBV10-3 and J is TRBJ2-6; 9 bases line up with TRBD2. The CDR3 runs 16 residues. Germline V CDR1 and CDR2: ENHRY, SYGVKD. The trim removed 8 bases at V and 4 bases at J, leaving 9 bases unmatched. CDR3 sequence (DNA): TGTGCCATCTCTTCCGCTAGCGGGACCGGGGCCAACGTCCTGACTTTC. Its protein product is CAISSASGTGANVLTF.

This clonotype was seen a handful of times. The chain carries TRBV5-4 and TRBJ2-5, with 12 positions matching TRBD2. The CDR3 loop spans 19 amino acids. The germline gives CDR1 SGHNT, CDR2 YYREEE (reference sequence). Germline trimming cut 2 bases from V and 4 bases from J; bases unmatched to any gene: 15. CDR3 coding DNA: TGTGCCAGCAGCTTAGGGGGAGCTAGCGGGGGGGCCGGAGGAGAGACCCAGTACTTC. Translated: CASSLGGASGGAGGETQYF. Looking up the rest from reference TRBV5-4 and TRBJ2-5 gives the full variable domain: ETGVTQSPTHLIKTRGQQVTLRCSSQSGHNTVSWYQQALGQGPQFIFQYYREEENGRGNFPPRFSGLQFPNYSSELNVNALELDDSALYLCASSLGGASGGAGGETQYFGPGTRLLVL.

V is TRBV20-1 and J is TRBJ2-1; D not certain. This CDR3 contains 14 residues. The V gene's germline CDR1 is DFQATT and CDR2 SNEGSKA (reference sequence). V shed 6 bases and J shed 1 base, with 13 bases lying between them. The CDR3 spells CSANPQGSYNEQFF. The CDR3 DNA reads as TGCAGTGCGAACCCACAAGGGTCCTACAATGAGCAGTTCTTC.

V usage is TRBV2 and J usage is TRBJ2-1, with D possibly being TRBD1 (5 bases). The CDR3 spans 14 residues. Trimming took 7 bases from V and 6 from J, leaving 16 bases between them. CDR1 and CDR2 from the germline V gene are SNHLY and FYNNEI. This chain's CDR3 is CASKAPGIGNEQFF. The CDR3 DNA follows: TGTGCCAGCAAGGCGCCAGGGATCGGCAATGAGCAGTTCTTC.

This clonotype has a handful of counts. The chain employs TRBV14 and TRBJ2-1, with D unresolved. Trimming cost V 4 bases and J 9 bases, with 10 bases left between them. This CDR3 is built from 12 residues. From germline, CDR1 is SGHDN and CDR2 FVKESK. CDR3 loop: CASSPREREQFF. The CDR3 region has the DNA TGTGCCAGCAGCCCTCGCGAACGTGAGCAGTTCTTC.

This clonotype was observed a few times. The chain carries TRBV28 and TRBJ2-7; perhaps D is TRBD1 or TRBD2 (6 bases each). The germline CDR1 and CDR2 sequences are MDHEN and SYDVKM. The germline V and J ends were trimmed by 6 bases and 3 bases, with 15 bases remaining between them. This CDR3 comprises 14 residues. DNA of the CDR3: TGTGCCAGCAGCCTCGAGGGGGGTTACTACGAGCAGTACTTC. Its translation is CASSLEGGYYEQYF.

This chain links TRBV6-1 with TRBJ1-1; D call uncertain. Trimming cost V 6 bases and J 8 bases, with 16 bases left between them. The germline V gene has CDR1 MNHNS and CDR2 SASEGT. The CDR3 has 13 residues. Here the CDR3 reads CASRPYSDGEAFF. The CDR3 DNA sequence: TGTGCCAGCAGACCCTATTCCGACGGAGAAGCTTTCTTT.

The V call is TRBV27, the J call TRBJ1-6, with a weak D call TRBD1 (5 bases). The germline V gene encodes CDR1 MNHEY and CDR2 SMNVEV (reference sequence). The germline V and J ends were trimmed by 4 bases and 6 bases, with 13 bases remaining between them. This CDR3 spans 15 amino acids. CDR3 DNA sequence: TGTGCCAGCAGTTCCTGGCAGGGCGCTAATTCACCCCTCCACTTT. Its protein is CASSSWQGANSPLHF.

At least ten counts were recorded for this clonotype. The V call is TRBV11-2, the J call TRBJ1-1; TRBD1 is a possible D gene (6 bases). The V gene lost 5 bases and the J gene lost 5 bases, with 12 bases spanning the gap. This CDR3 is built from 13 residues. Per germline, CDR1 SGHAT and CDR2 FQNNGV. The CDR3 loop reads CASSEQGGTEAFF. DNA of the CDR3: TGTGCCAGCAGCGAACAGGGAGGGACTGAAGCTTTCTTT.

The chain employs TRBV5-1 and TRBJ1-6, with D maybe TRBD1 (5 bases). CDR1 SGHRS and CDR2 YFSETQ come from the germline V gene. There are 14 residues in the CDR3. V was cut by 0 bases and J by 8 bases, with 9 bases left in between. Written as DNA, the CDR3 is TGCGCCAGCAGCTTGGAGGGGTTAGATTCACCCCTCCACTTT. It codes for CASSLEGLDSPLHF.